A selection of T cell receptor beta chains follows, all from one sample in a study of post-analysis software for immune sequencing data. Each CDR3 protein gets one entry after TCRdb re-called the PCR reads with MiXCR. The sample includes more than 500,000 distinct CDR3 sequences, 34% of them seen just once. Sequenced: blood. These receptor sequences come from a girl between 2 and 17 years old with multiple sclerosis. The CDR3 runs from the conserved cysteine through the conserved F or W. Fields, in order: CDR3 DNA, CDR3 protein, clone size, CDR3 length, D gene, J gene, V gene. A D gene is named only where the DNA matches it firmly. Size tells how often a clone was seen (once, few, many) or the class of an expanded clone, and some rows leave it out.

CDR3nt: TGTGCCAGCAGCTTCCGGGGGGTAGATGAGCAGTTCTTC; CDR3aa: CASSFRGVDEQFF; abundance: many; len: 13; d_gene: TRBD2; j_gene: TRBJ2-1; v_gene: TRBV7-2
CDR3nt: TGTGCCAGCAGCTTCGGTGGTATAGGGACTGAAGCTTTCTTT; CDR3aa: CASSFGGIGTEAFF; abundance: few; len: 14; d_gene: NA; j_gene: TRBJ1-1; v_gene: TRBV7-6
CDR3nt: TGTGCCAGCAGTTACTCGAACCAGGTCTCCTACAATGAGCAGTTCTTC; CDR3aa: CASSYSNQVSYNEQFF; abundance: NA; len: 16; d_gene: NA; j_gene: TRBJ2-1; v_gene: TRBV6-6
CDR3nt: TGCAGCGTTGGGGCCAGGTTCATGGATACGCAGTATTTT; CDR3aa: CSVGARFMDTQYF; abundance: many; len: 13; d_gene: NA; j_gene: TRBJ2-3; v_gene: TRBV29-1
CDR3nt: TGTGCCATCAGGCTGGAGGGGGTAGAGACCCAGTACTTC; CDR3aa: CAIRLEGVETQYF; abundance: NA; len: 13; d_gene: NA; j_gene: TRBJ2-5; v_gene: TRBV10-3
CDR3nt: TGCAGTGCAAGGACTAGCGGGGGGCCGGGGGACCAAGAGACCCAGTACTTC; CDR3aa: CSARTSGGPGDQETQYF; abundance: few; len: 17; d_gene: TRBD2; j_gene: TRBJ2-5; v_gene: TRBV20-1
CDR3nt: TGTGCCAGCAGCTTGGCCAGGAGCGGGGGGTTCGCAGATACGCAGTATTTT; CDR3aa: CASSLARSGGFADTQYF; abundance: NA; len: 17; d_gene: TRBD2; j_gene: TRBJ2-3; v_gene: TRBV5-5
CDR3nt: TGTGCCAGCAGGCAAACAGGCAACCAAGAGACCCAGTACTTC; CDR3aa: CASRQTGNQETQYF; abundance: NA; len: 14; d_gene: NA; j_gene: TRBJ2-5; v_gene: TRBV27
CDR3nt: TGTGCCAGCAGTTTAAGGGGGAGTCCGTACTATGGCTACACCTTC; CDR3aa: CASSLRGSPYYGYTF; abundance: NA; len: 15; d_gene: NA; j_gene: TRBJ1-2; v_gene: TRBV28
CDR3nt: TGTGCCAGCAGTGAAGAGGCTGATACGCAGTATTTT; CDR3aa: CASSEEADTQYF; abundance: few; len: 12; d_gene: NA; j_gene: TRBJ2-3; v_gene: TRBV2
CDR3nt: TGCGCCAGTAGCAGCGGGACTAGCGGGGGTCGGGAGCAGTACTTC; CDR3aa: CASSSGTSGGREQYF; abundance: NA; len: 15; d_gene: TRBD2; j_gene: TRBJ2-4; v_gene: TRBV5-1
CDR3nt: TGTGCCACCAGCAGTATACAGGGGGTCGATACGCAGTATTTT; CDR3aa: CATSSIQGVDTQYF; abundance: NA; len: 14; d_gene: TRBD1; j_gene: TRBJ2-3; v_gene: TRBV15
CDR3nt: TGTGCCAGCAGCCACCCGGGAACAGGGGCCACAGATACGCAGTATTTT; CDR3aa: CASSHPGTGATDTQYF; abundance: NA; len: 16; d_gene: TRBD1; j_gene: TRBJ2-3; v_gene: TRBV4-2
CDR3nt: TGTGCCAGCAGCCGTTCTCAGGGGGATAGGAGCAATCAGCCCCAGCATTTT; CDR3aa: CASSRSQGDRSNQPQHF; abundance: NA; len: 17; d_gene: TRBD1; j_gene: TRBJ1-5; v_gene: TRBV12-3/TRBV12-4
CDR3nt: TGTGCCAGCAGTCTGCGGGACAGGCTATACAATGAGCAGTTCTTC; CDR3aa: CASSLRDRLYNEQFF; abundance: few; len: 15; d_gene: TRBD1; j_gene: TRBJ2-1; v_gene: TRBV6-1
CDR3nt: TGTGCCAGCAGTTTAGTCGCAGGGGGCGCGTCCGAGCAGTACTTC; CDR3aa: CASSLVAGGASEQYF; abundance: NA; len: 15; d_gene: TRBD1; j_gene: TRBJ2-7; v_gene: TRBV12-3/TRBV12-4
CDR3nt: TGTGCCAGCTATTGGGGGACAGCAATCAATTCACCCCTCCACTTT; CDR3aa: CASYWGTAINSPLHF; abundance: many; len: 15; d_gene: TRBD1; j_gene: TRBJ1-6; v_gene: TRBV7-8
CDR3nt: TGCAGTGCTAGAGATTGGCTGAACACTGAAGCTTTCTTT; CDR3aa: CSARDWLNTEAFF; abundance: NA; len: 13; d_gene: NA; j_gene: TRBJ1-1; v_gene: TRBV20-1
CDR3nt: TGCAGTGCTAGGAAGGGACAGGGGTACTCACCCCCCCACTTT; CDR3aa: CSARKGQGYSPPHF; abundance: NA; len: 14; d_gene: TRBD1; j_gene: TRBJ1-6; v_gene: TRBV20-1
CDR3nt: TGCAGTGCTAGGCTGAGTCTAGCGGGGACCTACGAGCAGTACTTC; CDR3aa: CSARLSLAGTYEQYF; abundance: NA; len: 15; d_gene: TRBD2; j_gene: TRBJ2-7; v_gene: TRBV20-1
CDR3nt: TGCGCCAGCAGCCAAGAAGGACCGGGTTTACTCCAAGAGACCCAGTACTTC; CDR3aa: CASSQEGPGLLQETQYF; abundance: few; len: 17; d_gene: NA; j_gene: TRBJ2-5; v_gene: TRBV4-1
CDR3nt: TGCGCCAGCAGCTTGAAACGGACAGGGGGGAACACAGATACGCAGTATTTT; CDR3aa: CASSLKRTGGNTDTQYF; abundance: many; len: 17; d_gene: TRBD1; j_gene: TRBJ2-3; v_gene: TRBV5-1
CDR3nt: TGTGCCGGCAGCTGGCAAGGGGCTAGCTATGGCTACACCTTC; CDR3aa: CAGSWQGASYGYTF; abundance: few; len: 14; d_gene: NA; j_gene: TRBJ1-2; v_gene: TRBV7-2
CDR3nt: TGTGCCAGCAGCCAAGATGACAGGGGAAGTCATGGCTACACCTTC; CDR3aa: CASSQDDRGSHGYTF; abundance: many; len: 15; d_gene: TRBD1; j_gene: TRBJ1-2; v_gene: TRBV3-1
CDR3nt: TGCGCCAGCAGCCGGGACAGGGGTATGGTAAATTCACCCCCCCACTTT; CDR3aa: CASSRDRGMVNSPPHF; abundance: NA; len: 16; d_gene: TRBD1; j_gene: TRBJ1-6; v_gene: TRBV5-1